Each of the 8 T cell receptor beta chains below was sequenced from the same sample in a study of beta chain features in type 1 diabetes. Study conclusions and caveats: Among all four CD4+ subsets, Type 1 diabetes patients had TCRB CDR3s that were moderately but significantly shorter.

Expressed TCRB transcripts were sequenced after all isolated RNA was converted to cDNA. TCRdb's table, derived via immunoSEQ multiplex PCR, lists solely in-frame clones and lacks some. The table has 310,000 or so clones, over 14% seen once. Their antigens are not known. Sequencing was performed on naive CD4+ T cells from blood. These receptor sequences come from a man younger than 30 with type 1 diabetes.

The gene calls are TRBV6-6 and TRBJ2-5; TRBD1 might be the D (6 bases). Germline loops: CDR1 MNHNY, CDR2 SVGAGI (reference sequence). Between the trimmed V and J ends, which lost 8 bases and 9 bases, there was a span of 16 bases. This CDR3 is built from 12 residues. CDR3 residues: CASAGPEGAQYF. CDR3 in DNA: TGTGCCAGCGCCGGGCCCGAGGGGGCCCAGTACTTC.

V and J are TRBV7-9 and TRBJ2-2; a weak D match, TRBD1 (6 bases). The CDR3 consists of 13 residues. Germline assignment: CDR1 SEHNR and CDR2 FQNEAQ (reference sequence). Trimming cost V 3 bases and J 5 bases, with 7 bases left between them. CDR3 loop: CASSFTGTGELFF. The DNA for the CDR3 is TGTGCCAGCAGCTTTACAGGGACCGGGGAGCTGTTTTTT.

The CDR3 region has the DNA TGTGCCAGCAGCTCGATCCACAGGGGAATCCAAGAGACCCAGTACTTC. Its translation: CASSSIHRGIQETQYF. The gene calls are TRBV11-2 and TRBJ2-5; 7 positions agree with TRBD1. The germline V gene encodes CDR1 SGHAT and CDR2 FQNNGV. Losses at the gene ends were 4 bases for V and 1 base for J; bases not matched to a gene: 9. The CDR3 loop spans 16 amino acids.

The table lists this clone with a few counts. The genes are TRBV7-2 and TRBJ1-2, with 7 nucleotides matching TRBD1. V shed 3 bases and J 2 bases; nucleotides not matched to a gene: 6. The germline V gene encodes CDR1 SGHTA and CDR2 FQGNSA. The CDR3 length is 15 residues. CDR3 region: CASSFFPGQNYGYTF. The DNA of the CDR3 is TGTGCCAGCAGCTTCTTTCCGGGACAGAACTATGGCTACACCTTC.

The V call is TRBV6-6, the J call TRBJ1-4; 9 bases line up with TRBD1. The CDR3 runs to 15 residues. Germline V gene lookup returns CDR1 MNHNY and CDR2 SVGAGI (reference sequence). V trimming: 5 bases; J trimming: 8 bases; junction bases outside the gene matches: 9. The CDR3 protein is CASSPPTGGREKLFF. The CDR3, as DNA: TGTGCCAGCAGTCCTCCGACAGGGGGGAGGGAAAAACTGTTTTTT.

This chain links TRBV10-3 with TRBJ2-5, with 7 nucleotides matching TRBD1. J lost 5 bases, V lost 6 bases, and 6 bases had no gene match. CDR3 length: 13 amino acids. The germline V gene has CDR1 ENHRY and CDR2 SYGVKD. The CDR3 is CAIRDRDSETQYF. CDR3 nucleotide sequence: TGTGCCATCAGAGACAGGGATTCGGAGACCCAGTACTTC.

J is TRBJ2-7 and V is TRBV11-2; 7 nucleotides match TRBD2. V shed 6 bases, J shed 6 bases, and the junction held 8 bases outside the gene matches. The germline V gene has CDR1 SGHAT and CDR2 FQNNGV. The CDR3 is made up of 13 amino acids. The CDR3 reads CASRVGGRGEQYF. The DNA for the CDR3 is TGTGCCAGCAGAGTCGGGGGGAGGGGCGAGCAGTACTTC.

DNA of the CDR3: TGTGCCAGCAGCCCGACATCTCTCGAGCAGTACTTC. It encodes CASSPTSLEQYF. The chain is built from TRBV6-5 and TRBJ2-7; no clear D. CDR1 and CDR2 from the germline V gene are MNHEY and SVGAGI. The CDR3 covers 12 residues. Trimming stripped 6 bases from V and 6 bases from J, with 12 bases between.